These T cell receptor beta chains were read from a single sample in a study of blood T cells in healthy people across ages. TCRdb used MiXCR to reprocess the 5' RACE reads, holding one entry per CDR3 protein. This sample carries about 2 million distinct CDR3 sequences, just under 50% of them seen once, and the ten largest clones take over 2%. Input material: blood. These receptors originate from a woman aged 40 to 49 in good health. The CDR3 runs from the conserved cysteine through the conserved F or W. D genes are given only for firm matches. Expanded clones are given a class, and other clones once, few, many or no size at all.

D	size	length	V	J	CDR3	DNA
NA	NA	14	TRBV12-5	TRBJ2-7	CASGLGGTPYEQYF	TGTGCTAGTGGTTTGGGGGGGACACCCTACGAGCAGTACTTC
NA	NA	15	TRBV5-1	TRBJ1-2	CASSLSSGDTYGYTF	TGCGCCAGCAGCTTGTCGTCAGGGGACACCTATGGCTACACCTTC
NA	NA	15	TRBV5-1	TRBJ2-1	CASSLAPQNYNEQFF	TGCGCCAGCAGCTTGGCCCCGCAGAACTACAATGAGCAGTTCTTC
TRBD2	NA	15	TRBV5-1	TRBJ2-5	CARIAGGLLGETQYF	TGCGCCAGGATAGCGGGGGGGCTACTCGGAGAGACCCAGTACTTC
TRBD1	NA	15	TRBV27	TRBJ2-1	CASRRTGRSYNEQFF	TGTGCCAGCCGGAGGACAGGGCGCTCCTACAATGAGCAGTTCTTC
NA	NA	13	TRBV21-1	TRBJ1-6	CASSKAQSSPLHF	TGTGCCAGCAGCAAAGCGCAAAGTTCACCCCTCCACTTT
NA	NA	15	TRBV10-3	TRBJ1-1	CAISEFRDGNTEAFF	TGTGCCATCAGTGAGTTCAGGGACGGTAACACTGAAGCTTTCTTT
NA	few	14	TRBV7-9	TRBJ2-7	CASSFIQGGYEQYF	TGTGCCAGCAGCTTCATACAGGGTGGCTACGAGCAGTACTTC
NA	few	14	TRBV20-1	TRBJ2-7	CSARNPIFYYEQYF	TGCAGTGCACGGAACCCTATCTTTTACTACGAGCAGTACTTC
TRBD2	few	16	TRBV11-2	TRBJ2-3	CASSQGTSGDSDTQYF	TGTGCCAGCAGCCAGGGGACTAGCGGGGACTCAGATACGCAGTATTTT
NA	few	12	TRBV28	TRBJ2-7	CASNSYKPEQYF	TGTGCCAGCAATAGCTATAAACCCGAGCAGTACTTC
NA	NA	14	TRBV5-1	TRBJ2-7	CASSLQEGDYEQYF	TGCGCCAGCAGCTTGCAGGAGGGTGACTACGAGCAGTACTTC
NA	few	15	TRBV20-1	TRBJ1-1	CSARDMTASSTEAFF	TGCAGTGCTAGAGATATGACTGCCTCAAGCACTGAAGCTTTCTTT
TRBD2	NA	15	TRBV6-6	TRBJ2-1	CASSYPTSGDNEQFF	TGTGCCAGCAGTTACCCGACTAGCGGGGACAATGAGCAGTTCTTC
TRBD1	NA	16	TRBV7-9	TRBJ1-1	CASSFQLPTGHPEAFF	TGTGCCAGCAGCTTCCAACTTCCGACAGGGCATCCTGAAGCTTTCTTT
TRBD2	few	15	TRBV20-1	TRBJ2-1	CSARVVTSGYNEQFF	TGCAGTGCTAGAGTCGTGACTAGCGGTTACAATGAGCAGTTCTTC
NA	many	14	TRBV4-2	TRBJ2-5	CASSQESSQETQYF	TGTGCCAGCAGCCAAGAAAGTAGCCAAGAGACCCAGTACTTC
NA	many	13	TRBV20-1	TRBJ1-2	CSARSTLNYGYTF	TGCAGTGCTAGATCCACACTTAACTATGGCTACACCTTC
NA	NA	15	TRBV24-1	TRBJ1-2	CATSDPSGDRNGYTF	TGTGCCACCAGTGATCCCTCCGGCGACAGGAATGGCTACACCTTC
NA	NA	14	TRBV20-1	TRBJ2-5	CSARLRGLRETQYF	TGCAGTGCTAGGCTCAGAGGACTCAGGGAGACCCAGTACTTC
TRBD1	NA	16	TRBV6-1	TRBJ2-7	CASTNDRGATYNGQYF	TGTGCCAGCACCAACGACAGGGGCGCTACCTACAATGGGCAGTACTTC
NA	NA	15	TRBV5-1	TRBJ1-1	CASSLARGSPAEAFF	TGCGCCAGCAGCTTGGCCCGTGGCAGCCCGGCTGAAGCTTTCTTT
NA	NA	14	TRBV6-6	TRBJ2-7	CASSYEEGIVEQYF	TGTGCCAGCAGTTACGAGGAGGGGATCGTCGAGCAGTACTTC
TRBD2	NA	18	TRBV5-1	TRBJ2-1	CASSSNGLAVELHNEQFF	TGCGCCAGCAGCTCCAATGGACTAGCGGTCGAACTTCACAATGAGCAGTTCTTC
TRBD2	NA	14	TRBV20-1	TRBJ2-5	CSASLRLAQETQYF	TGCAGTGCTAGTTTACGACTAGCGCAGGAGACCCAGTACTTC
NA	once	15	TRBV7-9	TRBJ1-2	CASSLRDGRTGGYTF	TGTGCCAGCAGCTTAAGGGACGGGAGAACGGGTGGCTACACCTTC
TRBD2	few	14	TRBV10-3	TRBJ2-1	CAISEPGTSNEQFF	TGTGCCATCAGTGAGCCTGGGACTAGCAATGAGCAGTTCTTC
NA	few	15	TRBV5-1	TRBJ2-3	CASSLGGQPTNTQYF	TGCGCCAGCAGCTTGGGGGGACAACCCACGAATACGCAGTATTTT
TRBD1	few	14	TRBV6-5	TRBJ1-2	CASSRTGNDYGYTF	TGTGCCAGCAGTCGGACAGGGAACGACTATGGCTACACCTTC
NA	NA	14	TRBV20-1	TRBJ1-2	CSALTDSPNYGYTF	TGCAGTGCTTTAACGGACAGCCCTAACTATGGCTACACCTTC
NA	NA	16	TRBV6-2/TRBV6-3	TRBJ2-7	CASRSGRADTAYEQYF	TGTGCCAGCAGATCCGGAAGAGCCGACACCGCCTACGAGCAGTACTTC
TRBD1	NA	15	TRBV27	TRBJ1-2	CASSLSWDRVTGYTF	TGTGCCAGCAGTTTATCGTGGGACAGGGTGACCGGCTACACCTTC
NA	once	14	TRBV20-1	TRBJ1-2	CSARDFRDLYGYTF	TGCAGTGCTAGAGATTTTCGGGATCTGTATGGCTACACCTTC
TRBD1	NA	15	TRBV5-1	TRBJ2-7	CASSLLQGAGYEQYF	TGCGCCAGCAGCTTGCTTCAGGGGGCAGGGTACGAGCAGTACTTC
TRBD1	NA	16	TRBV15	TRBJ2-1	CATSRDRDSTYNEQFF	TGTGCCACCAGCAGAGATCGGGACAGCACCTACAATGAGCAGTTCTTC
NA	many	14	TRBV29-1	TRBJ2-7	CSAARQTSSYEQYF	TGCAGCGCTGCCCGACAGACCTCCTCCTACGAGCAGTACTTC
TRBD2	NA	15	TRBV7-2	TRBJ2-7	CASSHSGGASYEQYF	TGTGCCAGCAGCCATAGCGGGGGGGCCTCCTACGAGCAGTACTTC
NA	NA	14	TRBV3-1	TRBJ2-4	CASSPRIGGNIQYF	TGTGCCAGCAGCCCCCGTATCGGGGGAAACATTCAGTACTTC
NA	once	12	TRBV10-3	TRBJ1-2	CAINSDYYGYTF	TGTGCCATCAATTCGGACTACTATGGCTACACCTTC
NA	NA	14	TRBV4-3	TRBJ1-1	CASSLAEGGIEAFF	TGCGCCAGCAGCCTCGCCGAAGGGGGAATCGAAGCTTTCTTT
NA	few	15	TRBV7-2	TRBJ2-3	CASSPPLGVQNTQYF	TGTGCCAGCAGCCCCCCGTTAGGGGTGCAGAATACGCAGTATTTT
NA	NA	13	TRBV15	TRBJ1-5	CATRQGLNQPQHF	TGTGCCACCAGACAGGGCCTCAATCAGCCCCAGCATTTT
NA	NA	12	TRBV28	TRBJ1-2	CASTAERMGYTF	TGTGCCAGCACCGCCGAGCGGATGGGCTACACCTTC
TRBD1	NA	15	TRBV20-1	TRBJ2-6	CSASDRASGANVLTF	TGCAGTGCTAGTGACAGGGCTAGTGGGGCCAACGTCCTGACTTTC
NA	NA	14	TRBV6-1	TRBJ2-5	CASSEAGQRETQYF	TGTGCCAGCAGTGAGGCCGGACAGAGGGAGACCCAGTACTTC
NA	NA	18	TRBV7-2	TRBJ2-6	CASSLVWGSGSGANVLTF	TGTGCCAGCAGCTTAGTCTGGGGGTCCGGCTCTGGGGCCAACGTCCTGACTTTC
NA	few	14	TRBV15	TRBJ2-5	CATSRAPGQETQYF	TGTGCCACCAGCAGAGCCCCGGGCCAAGAGACCCAGTACTTC
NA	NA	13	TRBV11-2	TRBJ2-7	CASSLEWGSEQYF	TGTGCCAGCAGCTTAGAATGGGGGAGCGAGCAGTACTTC
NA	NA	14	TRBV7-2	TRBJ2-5	CASSGRRSRETQYF	TGTGCCAGCAGCGGGCGGCGGTCGCGGGAGACCCAGTACTTC
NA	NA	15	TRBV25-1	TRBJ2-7	CASSSPANSTYEQYF	TGTGCCAGCAGTTCCCCAGCCAATTCGACCTACGAGCAGTACTTC
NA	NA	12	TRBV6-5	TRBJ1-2	CASSYEGEGYTF	TGTGCCAGCAGTTACGAGGGGGAAGGCTACACCTTC
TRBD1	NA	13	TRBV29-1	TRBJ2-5	CSSQGQGVETQYF	TGCAGTTCCCAGGGACAGGGGGTAGAGACCCAGTACTTC
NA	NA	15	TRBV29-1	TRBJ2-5	CSVLSPHRGGETQYF	TGCAGCGTTCTGTCCCCCCACAGGGGGGGAGAGACCCAGTACTTC
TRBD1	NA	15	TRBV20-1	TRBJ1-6	CSAREGTGTNSPLHF	TGCAGTGCTAGAGAGGGGACAGGGACTAATTCACCCCTCCACTTT
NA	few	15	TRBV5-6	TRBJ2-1	CASSPGVSFDNEQFF	TGTGCCAGCAGCCCCGGGGTCAGCTTCGACAATGAGCAGTTCTTC
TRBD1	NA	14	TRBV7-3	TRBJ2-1	CASRATGQGREQFF	TGTGCCAGCAGGGCGACCGGACAGGGACGTGAGCAGTTCTTC
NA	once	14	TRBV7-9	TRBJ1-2	CASSSPVWGGGYTF	TGTGCCAGCAGCTCTCCAGTGTGGGGGGGCGGCTACACCTTC